This T cell receptor beta chain originates from a study of control samples from healthy donors and cancer patients. TCRdb's copy holds only in-frame clones and misses some; the assay was immunoSEQ multiplex PCR. The sample consists of 150,000 to 200,000 clones, approximately 92% of them appearing once. Looked up from germline, CDR1 is SGHNT and CDR2 is YYREEE (reference sequence). V was shortened by 1 base and J by 6 bases, with 9 bases between the two germline ends. The length of the CDR3 is 13 residues. This chain joins TRBV5-4 and TRBJ2-3; D not resolved. Sequences were obtained from blood. This TCR was recovered from a man in his late teens or twenties in good health. For the CDR3, the DNA is TGTGCCAGCAGCTTGTGGCAGGCCGATACGCAGTATTTT. Translated, it gives CASSLWQADTQYF.